These 16 T cell receptor beta chains originate from one sample sequenced in a study of CD8 T cells in ankylosing spondylitis. Broader study findings: What appeared characteristic of ankylosing spondylitis blood was a TCR beta motif of about eight highly homologous variants.

Their antigen targets remain unknown. TCRdb used MiXCR to reprocess the 5' RACE reads, holding one entry per CDR3 protein. The table lists fewer than 450,000 distinct CDR3 sequences, roughly 18% of them singletons. The sequencing input was blood, either unsorted or a sorted T cell fraction (not recorded which). The receptors originated from a male donor with ankylosing spondylitis.

This clonotype was seen a handful of times. The chain couples TRBV3-1 to TRBJ1-6, with a possible D match to TRBD1 (5 bases). Germline V gives CDR1 LGHDT, CDR2 YNNKEL (reference sequence). This CDR3 region has 13 residues. Trimming cost V 8 bases and J 6 bases, with 11 bases left between them. The DNA of the CDR3 is TGTGCCAGCGTGGGGCTTTCTAATTCACCCCTCCACTTT. It yields the protein CASVGLSNSPLHF.

This chain links TRBV10-3 with TRBJ2-5, with 7 bases that match TRBD2. The CDR3 runs to 12 residues. V was pared by 4 bases and J by 4 bases, with 0 bases of the junction left unmatched. Germline V CDR1 and CDR2: ENHRY, SYGVKD. CDR3: CAISASGETQYF. The CDR3, as DNA: TGTGCCATCAGTGCTAGCGGAGAGACCCAGTACTTC.

This clonotype was found many times. The chain employs TRBV7-2 and TRBJ1-5; the D is unclear. V lost 5 bases and J 1 base, leaving 3 bases between the germline ends. The CDR3 consists of 12 residues. Germline CDR1 and CDR2: SGHTA and FQGNSA. The CDR3 nucleotides read TGTGCCAGCAGCCTCAGCAATCAGCCCCAGCATTTT. Translating it yields CASSLSNQPQHF.

Worth noting for this clonotype: No conserved phenylalanine or tryptophan ends this CDR3, so it is likely a read error. J is TRBJ2-5 and V is TRBV29-1; D not resolved. V was shortened by 4 bases and J by 0 bases, with 15 bases between the two germline ends. CDR3 length: 15 residues. CDR1 is SQVTM, CDR2 ANQGSEA, per germline. CDR3: CSVVVQRSYQETQYL. The CDR3 nucleotides read TGCAGCGTTGTGGTTCAGAGATCGTACCAAGAGACCCAGTACTTG.

V is TRBV5-1 and J is TRBJ2-3, with 8 bases identical to TRBD2. The CDR3 runs to 19 residues. CDR1 and CDR2 from the germline V gene are SGHRS and YFSETQ. Losses at the gene ends were 4 bases for V and 2 bases for J; bases not matched to a gene: 18. DNA of the CDR3: TGCGCCAGCAGCCAAACCGGGGGGGGAGGCCGAATCCTCACAGATACGCAGTATTTT. This codes for CASSQTGGGGRILTDTQYF.

V and J are TRBV6-5 and TRBJ1-6; the match to TRBD1 covers 8 bases. Germline V gene data show CDR1 as MNHEY and CDR2 as SVGAGI. The CDR3 has 15 residues. V lost 3 bases to trimming and J lost 7 bases; unmatched junction nucleotides: 5. CDR3 sequence reads: CASSYDRGTNSPLHF. The CDR3 DNA reads TGTGCCAGCAGTTATGACAGGGGCACCAATTCACCCCTCCACTTT.

This clonotype was seen only a few times. The chain links TRBV15 to TRBJ1-5; 9 bases match TRBD1. The CDR3 consists of 15 residues. V was pared by 4 bases and J by 4 bases, with 5 bases of the junction left unmatched. CDR1 is LNHNV, CDR2 YYDKDF, per germline (reference sequence). As DNA, the CDR3 is TGTGCCACCAGCAACCCGGACAGGGGTAATCAGCCCCAGCATTTT. Translated: CATSNPDRGNQPQHF.

This clonotype was found a few times. The gene calls are TRBV3-1 and TRBJ1-2; TRBD1 matches at 8 bases. There are 14 residues in the CDR3. Per the germline V gene, CDR1 is LGHDT and CDR2 is YNNKEL (reference sequence). V trimming: 0 bases; J trimming: 6 bases; junction bases outside the gene matches: 3. CDR3 coding DNA: TGTGCCAGCAGCCAAGACAGGGGGCGGAATGGCTACACCTTC. It is translated as CASSQDRGRNGYTF.

This clonotype was picked up many times. The chain employs TRBV20-1 and TRBJ2-2, with D possibly TRBD1 on 6 matching bases. There are 14 residues in the CDR3. Germline loops: CDR1 DFQATT, CDR2 SNEGSKA (reference sequence). The germline V and J ends were trimmed by 1 base and 5 bases, with 11 bases remaining between them. Written as DNA, the CDR3 is TGCAGTGCTAGAGGGGGGCAGCGTACCGGGGAGCTGTTTTTT. This sequence encodes CSARGGQRTGELFF.

The sample holds many counts of this clonotype. V gene TRBV5-1 combines with J gene TRBJ2-3, with 11 positions matching TRBD2. After removal of 1 base from V and 3 bases from J, the junction contained 4 bases not matched to a gene. Germline-derived CDR1 and CDR2 are SGHRS and YFSETQ. The CDR3 sequence is 16 residues long. DNA for the CDR3: TGCGCCAGCAGCTTGCTAGCGGGGGGTGTGACAGATACGCAGTATTTT. Its translation is CASSLLAGGVTDTQYF.

This clonotype appeared a few times. The rearrangement joins TRBV20-1 to TRBJ1-3, with D perhaps TRBD1 (5 bases). Germline V gene lookup returns CDR1 DFQATT and CDR2 SNEGSKA (reference sequence). Trimming took off 6 bases at V and 0 bases at J, with 24 bases between the two ends. CDR3 length equals 18 residues. CDR3 in amino acids: CSASKPAGRTNSGNTIYF. The CDR3, as DNA: TGCAGTGCCTCCAAACCGGCAGGGAGGACCAACTCTGGAAACACCATATATTTT.

The rearrangement uses TRBV27 and TRBJ2-7, with D possibly called TRBD1 or TRBD2 (5 bases each). Germline assignment: CDR1 MNHEY and CDR2 SMNVEV (reference sequence). There are 15 residues in the CDR3. Trimming took off 2 bases at V and 3 bases at J, with 14 bases between the two ends. CDR3 nucleotide sequence: TGTGCCAGCAGTTTAAGGGGACCCAGGGTCTACGAGCAGTACTTC. Protein sequence: CASSLRGPRVYEQYF.

The chain employs TRBV12-5 and TRBJ2-7; 13 bases are shared with TRBD2. This CDR3 spans 17 amino acids. Unmatched junction bases numbered 13, after V lost 4 bases and J lost 7 bases. The germline gives CDR1 LGHNT, CDR2 FRNRAP. The CDR3 bases are TGTGCTAGTGGTTGGAATCCGGGGACTAGCGGGGTTGATGAGCAGTACTTC. Its translation is CASGWNPGTSGVDEQYF. Using reference TRBV12-5 and TRBJ2-7 for the parts outside the CDR3, the full variable domain is DARVTQTPRHKVTEMGQEVTMRCQPILGHNTVFWYRQTMMQGLELLAYFRNRAPLDDSGMPKDRFSAEMPDATLATLKIQPSEPRDSAVYFCASGWNPGTSGVDEQYFGPGTRLTVT.

The J gene is TRBJ2-4, the V gene TRBV3-1; D ambiguous. Germline loops: CDR1 LGHDT, CDR2 YNNKEL (reference sequence). V lost 2 bases, J lost 1 base, and 9 bases lay in between. The CDR3 is made up of 15 amino acids. CDR3 loop: CASSQWDSAKNIQYF. For the CDR3, the DNA is TGTGCCAGCAGCCAATGGGATTCGGCCAAAAACATTCAGTACTTC.

V and J are TRBV5-6 and TRBJ2-3, with TRBD2 matching over 7 bases. This CDR3 has 16 amino acids. The germline gives CDR1 SGHDT, CDR2 YYEEEE. V was pared by 0 bases and J by 2 bases, with 6 bases of the junction left unmatched. CDR3 in DNA: TGTGCCAGCAGCTTGGCACTAGCGTCCGTCACAGATACGCAGTATTTT. Translated: CASSLALASVTDTQYF. The variable domain in full, with the rest retrieved from reference TRBV5-6 and TRBJ2-3, is DAGVTQSPTHLIKTRGQQVTLRCSPKSGHDTVSWYQQALGQGPQFIFQYYEEEERQRGNFPDRFSGHQFPNYSSELNVNALLLGDSALYLCASSLALASVTDTQYFGPGTRLTVL.

Only a few counts were recorded for this clonotype. The V gene is TRBV6-1, the J gene TRBJ2-3, with 7 nucleotides matching TRBD1. Trimming at V came to 4 bases and at J to 1 base, leaving 2 bases not matched to a gene. In germline, CDR1 is MNHNS, CDR2 SASEGT. The CDR3 contains 14 residues. CDR3 coding DNA: TGTGCCAGCAGTGGACAGGGAGGCACAGATACGCAGTATTTT. It translates to CASSGQGGTDTQYF.